This T cell receptor beta chain was identified in a study of blood T cell repertoires in COVID-19. In the study overall: Whether acute or convalescent, the COVID-19 samples came from the United States, Italy and Spain. The analysed material was cDNA or gDNA that came from T cells, B-cell-depleted T cells, or PBMCs.

As handled by the study authors: For nucleated cells, counts were estimated from reference gene primer amplification. Repertoires were generated with immunoSEQ multiplex PCR, while TCRdb's copy carries only in-frame clones and drops some. Clone size and the V and J calls come from that table; the DNA yielded D and trimming. The sample lists roughly 120,000 clones, roughly 80% occurring once. The sequence was obtained from a human donor in a cohort sampled during active COVID-19. The specimen was peripheral blood.

CDR3 region: CASYQGGYNEQFF. CDR3 nucleotide sequence: TGTGCCAGCTACCAAGGGGGATACAATGAGCAGTTCTTC. The chain is built from TRBV18 and TRBJ2-1, with D possibly matching TRBD1 (6 bases). This CDR3 has 13 residues. Germline CDR1 and CDR2: KGHSH and LQKENI. Trimming stripped 7 bases from V and 4 bases from J, with 11 bases between.